A single sample gave rise to the 10 T cell receptor beta chains below, sequenced in a study of T-cell reconstitution after alpha-beta-depleted transplantation in children. Preparation of the TCRbeta library was carried out with unique molecular identifiers. TCRdb reprocessed the PCR reads with MiXCR, giving one entry per CDR3 protein. The repertoire consists of 250,000 to 350,000 distinct CDR3 sequences, with more than 8% occurring once and the leading ten covering roughly a tenth. The sample in question was PBMCs from the stem cell graft donor, obtained from the stem cell graft. Source of these receptors: a human donor who donated a stem cell graft to a child with SCID.

This clonotype was seen more than once but under ten times. The chain couples TRBV25-1 to TRBJ1-2, with D unresolved. From germline, CDR1 is MGHDK and CDR2 SYGVNS. Trimming pared 8 bases from V and 6 bases from J, leaving 7 bases between. The CDR3 has 10 amino acids. The CDR3 loop reads CASEGHGYTF. DNA of the CDR3: TGTGCCAGCGAAGGTCATGGCTACACCTTC.

This clonotype was recorded many times. J is TRBJ2-3 and V is TRBV12-3 or TRBV12-4; 9 positions match TRBD1. The V segment lost 3 bases and the J segment 14 bases; nucleotides outside the gene matches: 3. The CDR3 totals 11 residues. CDR3 protein: CASSLGTGPYF. CDR3 coding DNA: TGTGCCAGCAGTTTGGGGACAGGGCCGTATTTT.

This clonotype was observed many times. V and J are TRBV3-1 and TRBJ2-1; 11 bases agree with TRBD1. The germline gives CDR1 LGHDT, CDR2 YNNKEL (reference sequence). This CDR3 contains 15 residues. After removal of 4 bases from V and 3 bases from J, the junction contained 2 bases not matched to a gene. The CDR3 loop reads CASSPGTGGYNEQFF. In DNA, the CDR3 is TGTGCCAGCAGCCCCGGGACAGGGGGCTACAATGAGCAGTTCTTC.

This clonotype was observed a handful of times. This rearrangement joins TRBV24-1 to TRBJ1-5; D gene ambiguous. Germline V lookup: CDR1 KGHDR, CDR2 SFDVKD. The V gene lost 5 bases and the J gene lost 4 bases, with 11 bases spanning the gap. The CDR3 contains 14 residues. This chain's CDR3 is CATSAAGQNQPQHF. The CDR3 DNA reads TGTGCCACCAGTGCGGCAGGTCAGAATCAGCCCCAGCATTTT.

This clonotype was observed a few times. Here the CDR3 DNA reads TGTGCCAGCAGTGGGGACAGGGTTAGAAACGAGCAGTACTTC. Its protein is CASSGDRVRNEQYF. The chain employs TRBV7-9 and TRBJ2-7; 9 bases are shared with TRBD1. Germline V gives CDR1 SEHNR, CDR2 FQNEAQ (reference sequence). Unmatched junction bases numbered 8, after V lost 6 bases and J lost 5 bases. The CDR3 extends over 14 amino acids. The full variable domain, completed using reference TRBV7-9 and TRBJ2-7, is DTGVSQNPRHKITKRGQNVTFRCDPISEHNRLYWYRQTLGQGPEFLTYFQNEAQLEKSRLLSDRFSAERPKGSFSTLEIQRTEQGDSAMYLCASSGDRVRNEQYFGPGTRLTVT.

Only a few counts were recorded for this clonotype. J is TRBJ2-3 and V is TRBV5-1, with TRBD2 matching over 11 bases. Trimming took 5 bases from V and 5 from J; bases not matched to a gene: 7. Germline values: CDR1 SGHRS, CDR2 YFSETQ. CDR3 length: 15 amino acids. CDR3 amino acids: CASSRGTSGLDTQYF. The CDR3 nucleotides are TGCGCCAGCAGTCGCGGGACTAGCGGATTAGATACGCAGTATTTT.

This clonotype has only a few counts. CDR3 in amino acids: CASSLDPGSQETQYF. CDR3 DNA sequence: TGCGCCAGCAGCTTGGATCCCGGGTCTCAAGAGACCCAGTACTTC. J is TRBJ2-5 and V is TRBV5-1; no clear D. Trimming removed 0 bases from V and 2 bases from J, with 11 bases in between. Germline CDR1 is SGHRS and CDR2 is YFSETQ. This CDR3 is built from 15 residues.

The chain combines TRBV25-1 with TRBJ1-4, with 8 bases fitting TRBD1. This CDR3 has 16 residues. After removal of 3 bases from V and 7 bases from J, the junction contained 10 bases not matched to a gene. Germline V gene data show CDR1 as MGHDK and CDR2 as SYGVNS. The CDR3 DNA reads TGTGCCAGCAGTGACTCCAGGACAGGGCAAGGTGAAAAACTGTTTTTT. The encoded protein is CASSDSRTGQGEKLFF.

This clonotype was detected a few times. V is TRBV14 and J is TRBJ2-2; 7 bases match TRBD1. CDR1 is SGHDN, CDR2 FVKESK, per germline. The V segment lost 5 bases and the J segment 1 base; nucleotides outside the gene matches: 7. The CDR3 contains 16 residues. Here the CDR3 reads CASSTPRTGNTGELFF. The DNA of the CDR3 is TGTGCCAGCAGCACCCCAAGGACAGGGAACACCGGGGAGCTGTTTTTT. Filled out from reference TRBV14 and TRBJ2-2, the complete variable domain reads EAGVTQFPSHSVIEKGQTVTLRCDPISGHDNLYWYRRVMGKEIKFLLHFVKESKQDESGMPNNRFLAERTGGTYSTLKVQPAELEDSGVYFCASSTPRTGNTGELFFGEGSRLTVL.

At least ten counts were recorded for this clonotype. V is TRBV3-1 and J is TRBJ1-2, with a tentative D call TRBD1 (6 bases). Trimming shortened V by 1 base and J by 4 bases, and 10 bases separated the two germline ends. The CDR3 consists of 14 residues. CDR1 is LGHDT, CDR2 YNNKEL, per germline (reference sequence). The CDR3 spells CASSQVDSSYGYTF. In nucleotides, the CDR3 is TGTGCCAGCAGCCAAGTGGACAGCAGCTATGGCTACACCTTC.